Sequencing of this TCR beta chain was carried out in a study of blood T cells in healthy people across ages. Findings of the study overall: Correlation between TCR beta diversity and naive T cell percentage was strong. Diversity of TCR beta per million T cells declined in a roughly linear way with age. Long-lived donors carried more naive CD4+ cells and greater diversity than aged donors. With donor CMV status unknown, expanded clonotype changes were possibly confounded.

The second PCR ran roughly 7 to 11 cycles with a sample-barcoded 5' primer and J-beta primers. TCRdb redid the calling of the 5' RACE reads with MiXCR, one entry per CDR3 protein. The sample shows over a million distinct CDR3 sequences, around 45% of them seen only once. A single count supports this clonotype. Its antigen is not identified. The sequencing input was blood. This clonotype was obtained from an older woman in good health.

CDR3 protein: CASRGTGEKHF. In DNA, the CDR3 is TGTGCCAGCAGGGGGACAGGGGAGAAGCATTTT. This sequence joins TRBV6-1 and TRBJ1-5; 10 bases map to TRBD1. This CDR3 has 11 residues. V lost 6 bases to trimming and J lost 14 bases; unmatched junction nucleotides: 4. Germline V gene sequence: CDR1 MNHNS, CDR2 SASEGT.